The table lists the clone carrying this T cell receptor beta chain with a few counts. Its target is unknown. Measured with immunoSEQ multiplex PCR; TCRdb has only the in-frame clones, and not every one. This table holds tens of thousands of clones, more than 80% found once. The sample belongs to a study of T cells in narcolepsy. Study-wide results and caveats: Autoreactive clonotypes reportedly recurred in blood of same and different patients, not controls. Some memory CD4+ repertoires had no autoreactive clone sequences. Same-patient CSF and blood CD4+ T cell clonotypes included HCRT-specific and TRIB2-specific autoreactive ones.

The CDR3 is 15 residues long. Germline loops: CDR1 SGDLS, CDR2 YYNGEE. V was clipped by 4 bases and J by 1 base, with 11 bases between them. The sequenced sample was CD45RA- memory CD4+ T cells from PBMCs. This receptor was taken from a human donor with narcolepsy. The rearrangement uses TRBV9 and TRBJ1-4, with D uncertain. Written as DNA, the CDR3 is TGTGCCAGCAGCCCCCGACATCGAACTAATGAAAAACTGTTTTTT. Its translation: CASSPRHRTNEKLFF.